This is a list of T cell receptor beta chains from one sample in a study of T cell changes during pregnancy in multiple sclerosis. This table comes from immunoSEQ multiplex PCR, and its TCRdb copy is limited to in-frame clones, with some not included. The sample has around 40,000 clones; 91% are singletons. Specimen: CD8+ T cells from peripheral blood mononuclear cells, collected in the second trimester of pregnancy. These receptors came from a female donor with multiple sclerosis, enrolled in a pregnancy study. CDR3s include the opening cysteine and the closing phenylalanine or tryptophan. Fields, in order: clone size, D gene, V gene, J gene, CDR3 DNA, CDR3 protein. D genes are given only for firm matches. The size field is filled for only some rows; it gives once, few, many or a size class.

abundance: -; d_gene: TRBD1; v_gene: TRBV4-3; j_gene: TRBJ2-2; CDR3nt: TGCGCCAGCAGCTTGGGACAGGGCATGAGGGAGCTGTTTTTT; CDR3aa: CASSLGQGMRELFF
abundance: -; d_gene: TRBD1; v_gene: TRBV7-3; j_gene: TRBJ2-5; CDR3nt: TGTGCCAGCAGCTTAATGGGACAGCCACAAGAGACCCAGTACTTC; CDR3aa: CASSLMGQPQETQYF
abundance: -; d_gene: -; v_gene: TRBV9; j_gene: TRBJ1-3; CDR3nt: TGTGCCAGCAGCGTAGCTCTCTCTGGAAACACCATATATTTT; CDR3aa: CASSVALSGNTIYF
abundance: few; d_gene: -; v_gene: TRBV11-2; j_gene: TRBJ1-5; CDR3nt: TGTGCCAGCAGCCCGAGTGTGCCTCAGCCCCAGCATTTT; CDR3aa: CASSPSVPQPQHF
abundance: -; d_gene: TRBD1; v_gene: TRBV5-8; j_gene: TRBJ1-1; CDR3nt: TGTGCCAGCAGCCTGGGACAGGGGATTCGGACTGAAGCTTTCTTT; CDR3aa: CASSLGQGIRTEAFF
abundance: -; d_gene: -; v_gene: TRBV6-5; j_gene: TRBJ1-1; CDR3nt: TGTGCCAGCAGTTACGGGGGGGCCGCTGAAGCTTTCTTT; CDR3aa: CASSYGGAAEAFF
abundance: -; d_gene: TRBD2; v_gene: TRBV29-1; j_gene: TRBJ2-7; CDR3nt: TGCAGCGCAATGGAACTAGCGGGGTCCTACGAGCAGTACTTC; CDR3aa: CSAMELAGSYEQYF
abundance: -; d_gene: -; v_gene: TRBV11-2; j_gene: TRBJ2-5; CDR3nt: TGTGCCAGCAGCGAGGGGGGGGTCCAAGAGACCCAGTACTTC; CDR3aa: CASSEGGVQETQYF
abundance: -; d_gene: -; v_gene: TRBV7-2; j_gene: TRBJ2-7; CDR3nt: TGTGCCAGCAGCTTTCCGGGACTCCTCTACGAGCAGTACTTC; CDR3aa: CASSFPGLLYEQYF
abundance: large; d_gene: TRBD2; v_gene: TRBV30; j_gene: TRBJ2-2; CDR3nt: TGTGCCTGGGGAGCGGGGGGCGTGGACACCGGGGAGCTGTTTTTT; CDR3aa: CAWGAGGVDTGELFF
abundance: -; d_gene: TRBD2; v_gene: TRBV5-1; j_gene: TRBJ2-5; CDR3nt: TGCGCCAGCAGCTTCTTCCAGGGACTAGCGGGACTAGAGACCCAGTACTTC; CDR3aa: CASSFFQGLAGLETQYF
abundance: -; d_gene: -; v_gene: TRBV25-1; j_gene: TRBJ1-5; CDR3nt: TGTGCCAGCAGTGATTGGGGGGTCAATCAGCCCCAGCATTTT; CDR3aa: CASSDWGVNQPQHF
abundance: -; d_gene: TRBD1; v_gene: TRBV19; j_gene: TRBJ2-7; CDR3nt: TGTGCCAGTAGTATAGATTTGGCAGGGGGCGAGCAGTACTTC; CDR3aa: CASSIDLAGGEQYF
abundance: once; d_gene: TRBD2; v_gene: TRBV9; j_gene: TRBJ2-3; CDR3nt: TGTGCCAGCGAAACTAGCGGGAGTCTGGTGGCGCAGTATTTT; CDR3aa: CASETSGSLVAQYF
abundance: -; d_gene: TRBD1; v_gene: TRBV9; j_gene: TRBJ1-2; CDR3nt: TGTGCCAGCAGCGTACCCAGGACAGGGGACTATGGCTACACCTTC; CDR3aa: CASSVPRTGDYGYTF
abundance: -; d_gene: TRBD1; v_gene: TRBV5-8; j_gene: TRBJ2-5; CDR3nt: TGTGCCAGCAGCTTGGTCCGTGACAGGGAAGAGACCCAGTACTTC; CDR3aa: CASSLVRDREETQYF
abundance: -; d_gene: -; v_gene: TRBV10-2; j_gene: TRBJ2-1; CDR3nt: TGCGCCAGCAGTTCTCCTAGCGCTTACAATGAGCAGTTCTTC; CDR3aa: CASSSPSAYNEQFF
abundance: -; d_gene: -; v_gene: TRBV7-6; j_gene: TRBJ2-5; CDR3nt: TGTGCCAGCAGCCCTAGTATGACCACAGGGATCGGGACCCAGTACTTC; CDR3aa: CASSPSMTTGIGTQYF
abundance: -; d_gene: TRBD1; v_gene: TRBV7-6; j_gene: TRBJ2-7; CDR3nt: TGTGCCAGCAGCCAGACAGGGCTTGAACACGAGCAGTACTTC; CDR3aa: CASSQTGLEHEQYF
abundance: once; d_gene: TRBD1; v_gene: TRBV4-3; j_gene: TRBJ2-7; CDR3nt: TGCGCCAGCAGCCAAGAAGCACGGACAGGGGTGTCCTACGAGCAGTACTTC; CDR3aa: CASSQEARTGVSYEQYF
abundance: -; d_gene: TRBD1; v_gene: TRBV27; j_gene: TRBJ2-7; CDR3nt: TGTGCCAGCAGTTTATCGACAGGGTACCGCTACGAGCAGTACTTC; CDR3aa: CASSLSTGYRYEQYF
abundance: -; d_gene: TRBD1; v_gene: TRBV5-6; j_gene: TRBJ1-1; CDR3nt: TGTGCCAGCAGCTTGGAGCACAGGGGCTTGAACACTGAAGCTTTCTTT; CDR3aa: CASSLEHRGLNTEAFF
abundance: -; d_gene: TRBD1; v_gene: TRBV6-5; j_gene: TRBJ1-1; CDR3nt: TGTGCCAGTTACAGGGGGCGAGGAACTGAAGCTTTCTTT; CDR3aa: CASYRGRGTEAFF
abundance: -; d_gene: -; v_gene: TRBV7-9; j_gene: TRBJ2-7; CDR3nt: TGTGCCAGCAGCTTAGCGCTAGGGCTAGCGCGCGAGCAGTACTTC; CDR3aa: CASSLALGLAREQYF
abundance: -; d_gene: TRBD2; v_gene: TRBV9; j_gene: TRBJ2-1; CDR3nt: TGTGCCAGCAGCCCAAAGGGGAGGGTTGGCTTTCCGTTCTTC; CDR3aa: CASSPKGRVGFPFF
abundance: -; d_gene: -; v_gene: TRBV13; j_gene: TRBJ1-1; CDR3nt: TGTGCCAGCAGCTCCGACTTCAGGGGTAGGACTGAAGCTTTCTTT; CDR3aa: CASSSDFRGRTEAFF
abundance: -; d_gene: TRBD1; v_gene: TRBV29-1; j_gene: TRBJ1-2; CDR3nt: TGCAGCGTTGAAACAATCGACAGGGTCGGGACTGATGGCTACACCTTC; CDR3aa: CSVETIDRVGTDGYTF
abundance: -; d_gene: TRBD1; v_gene: TRBV11-3; j_gene: TRBJ2-1; CDR3nt: TGTGCCAGCAGCCCAACGACAGGGTCATACAATGAGCAGTTCTTC; CDR3aa: CASSPTTGSYNEQFF
abundance: -; d_gene: -; v_gene: TRBV2; j_gene: TRBJ2-1; CDR3nt: TGTGCCAGCAGTGAGTTTTACAGGTCCCATGAGCAGTTCTTC; CDR3aa: CASSEFYRSHEQFF
abundance: once; d_gene: TRBD1; v_gene: TRBV7-8; j_gene: TRBJ2-3; CDR3nt: TGTGCCTCCCGGGACAGTAGCACAGATACGCAGTATTTT; CDR3aa: CASRDSSTDTQYF
abundance: -; d_gene: -; v_gene: TRBV30; j_gene: TRBJ1-2; CDR3nt: TGTGCCGGGGATCTAGAGTCGGGGTCGGGCTATGGCTACACCTTC; CDR3aa: CAGDLESGSGYGYTF
abundance: -; d_gene: TRBD1; v_gene: TRBV29-1; j_gene: TRBJ2-1; CDR3nt: TGCAGCGGCCCCCGGACAGGGGGCTCTGAGCAGTTCTTC; CDR3aa: CSGPRTGGSEQFF
abundance: -; d_gene: -; v_gene: TRBV9; j_gene: TRBJ2-2; CDR3nt: TGTGCCAGCAGCGGCCCCGAGCAGGGTTGGAACACCGGGGAGCTGTTTTTT; CDR3aa: CASSGPEQGWNTGELFF
abundance: -; d_gene: TRBD1; v_gene: TRBV18; j_gene: TRBJ2-3; CDR3nt: TGTGCCAGCTCCGAAAGTCAGGGGGCAGCAGATACGCAGTATTTT; CDR3aa: CASSESQGAADTQYF
abundance: -; d_gene: -; v_gene: TRBV13; j_gene: TRBJ1-1; CDR3nt: TGTGCCAGCAGCTCGAGGGGGATACCTTCCCCTGAAGCTTTCTTT; CDR3aa: CASSSRGIPSPEAFF
abundance: -; d_gene: -; v_gene: TRBV6-5; j_gene: TRBJ2-7; CDR3nt: TGTGCCAGCAGTTCCGGGACCTACGAGCAGTACTTC; CDR3aa: CASSSGTYEQYF
abundance: -; d_gene: TRBD2; v_gene: TRBV6-6; j_gene: TRBJ2-2; CDR3nt: TGTGCCAGCAGTCCCCGGGGAGCGGGAGACACCGGGGAGCTGTTTTTT; CDR3aa: CASSPRGAGDTGELFF